This TCR beta chain came from a study of lymphopenia after photon versus proton radiotherapy. Data came from immunoSEQ multiplex PCR; TCRdb stores just in-frame clones and leaves some out. This sample carries over 50,000 clones, approximately 86% of them seen once, and the ten largest clones take about 2.5%. The germline gives CDR1 SQVTM, CDR2 ANQGSEA. Trimming removed 5 bases at V and 1 base at J, with 12 bases between. CDR3 length: 14 residues. Study-wide results and limits: Better survival with proton therapy was suggested as possible, not demonstrated. Oligoclonal CD8+ Temra expansion after nadir drove photon patients' diversity drop. Larger post-nadir TCR diversity loss correlated inversely with survival in deceased patients. Under photons, naive T cells and diversity fell while effector/memory populations rose.

This clone was counted a single time. Its specificity is not known. This rearrangement joins TRBV29-1 to TRBJ1-5; perhaps TRBD1 as D (6 bases). The source material was peripheral blood, sampled from a patient treated with photon-based radiotherapy. This clonotype originated in a middle-aged man with gastric cancer. In DNA form, the CDR3 reads TGCAGCGTTAGGACCGGGACAAGCAATCAGCCCCAGCATTTT. It yields the protein CSVRTGTSNQPQHF.